Below are 3 T cell receptor beta chains sequenced from a single sample in a study of OX40 agonist ivuxolimab in advanced cancers. Library preparation employed the immunoSEQ multiplex PCR assay. TCRdb took this table from immuneACCESS and kept in-frame rearrangements with V and J called. Such tables lack part of the clones; where checked against another copy, unresolved V genes explain under half of the gap, and the rest is unexplained. Across this sample there are about 150,000 clones, with around 94% seen only once. Clones ranked in the top ten supply about 0.3% of the sample. The starting material was CD4+ or CD8+ T cells sorted from blood, obtained in a trial of the OX40 agonist ivuxolimab. Every receptor here comes from an adult with an advanced solid tumor such as melanoma, head and neck, liver or kidney cancer.

V and J are TRBV27 and TRBJ1-4; no firm D call. V was pared by 2 bases and J by 4 bases, with 11 bases between. Germline lookup yields CDR1 MNHEY and CDR2 SMNVEV (reference sequence). The CDR3 length is 15 residues. CDR3 in DNA: TGTGCCAGCAGTTTAATCCGGTCCCTTAATGAAAAACTGTTTTTT. Translating it yields CASSLIRSLNEKLFF.

This clone is a singleton in its sample. V usage is TRBV6-5 and J usage is TRBJ1-1, with 8 bases that match TRBD1. This CDR3 region has 11 residues. V lost 7 bases to trimming and J lost 11 bases; unmatched junction nucleotides: 6. Germline-derived CDR1 and CDR2 are MNHEY and SVGAGI. CDR3 residues: CASISGGSAFF. CDR3 coding DNA: TGTGCCAGCATCTCAGGGGGCTCGGCTTTCTTT.

This sequence joins TRBV6-5 and TRBJ2-7; 7 bases are a match to TRBD1. V trimming: 2 bases; J trimming: 2 bases; junction bases outside the gene matches: 3. CDR1 is MNHEY and CDR2 is SVGAGI in the germline V gene. The CDR3 contains 14 residues. Here the CDR3 reads CASSYMTGPYEQYF. CDR3 DNA sequence: TGTGCCAGCAGTTACATGACAGGGCCCTACGAGCAGTACTTC.